This T cell receptor beta chain was sequenced for a study of OX40 agonist ivuxolimab in advanced cancers. About the research overall: Ivuxolimab, which is an agonistic anti-OX40 (CD134) antibody, was administered to the patients. General study points: Also showing low normalized T-cell clonal expansion were some of the nonresponders.

Details on this clone: Antigen unknown.

The repertoire was sequenced with immunoSEQ multiplex PCR; TCRdb's copy has only in-frame clones and lacks some. The data show 50,000 to 65,000 clones, 91% seen once. The CDR3 length is 15 residues. The V end lost 1 base, the J end lost 2 bases, and 12 bases lay between the germline ends. The germline V gene encodes CDR1 SEHNR and CDR2 FQNEAQ (reference sequence). The receptor comes from an adult with an advanced solid tumor such as melanoma, head and neck, liver or kidney cancer. This specimen consisted of CD4+ or CD8+ T cells sorted from blood, obtained in a trial of the OX40 agonist ivuxolimab. This chain uses TRBV7-9 with TRBJ2-7, with a tentative D call TRBD2 (6 bases). The CDR3 spells CASSLDDRGTYEQYF. CDR3 DNA sequence: TGTGCCAGCAGCTTAGACGACCGGGGGACCTACGAGCAGTACTTC.